The 9 T cell receptor beta chains below come from one sample, sequenced in a study of blood T cell repertoires in COVID-19. Generated by immunoSEQ multiplex PCR, the TCRdb table keeps only in-frame clones and is missing some. This sample yields some 350,000 clones, of which around 88% are seen a single time; around 3% belongs to the top ten. Sequencing was carried out using peripheral blood. All receptors derive from a young man with active or convalescent COVID-19.

V gene TRBV14 combines with J gene TRBJ1-2; D perhaps matches TRBD1 (5 bases). The ends were cut back, 2 bases at V and 5 bases at J, with 12 bases in the middle. Looked up from germline, CDR1 is SGHDN and CDR2 is FVKESK. The CDR3 has 14 residues. This CDR3 is CASSQSATAYGYTF. The DNA of the CDR3 is TGTGCCAGCAGCCAAAGCGCGACAGCATATGGCTACACCTTC.

The rearrangement joins TRBV4-1 to TRBJ1-5, with no clear D. V was cut by 0 bases and J by 5 bases, with 5 bases left in between. Germline V gives CDR1 MGHRA, CDR2 YSYEKL. This CDR3 region has 13 residues. CDR3 coding DNA: TGCGCCAGCAGCCAAGACCCCGATCAGCCCCAGCATTTT. Translated, it gives CASSQDPDQPQHF.

The DNA for the CDR3 is TGTGCCAGCTCGGCCGCACAGGGAAACATTCAGTACTTC. Its protein is CASSAAQGNIQYF. This chain joins TRBV18 and TRBJ2-4; the D gene is possibly TRBD1 (6 bases). There are 13 residues in the CDR3. V lost 6 bases, J lost 6 bases, and 12 bases lay in between. Germline assignment: CDR1 KGHSH and CDR2 LQKENI. Together with reference TRBV18 and TRBJ2-4, the CDR3 gives the full variable domain: NAGVMQNPRHLVRRRGQEARLRCSPMKGHSHVYWYRQLPEEGLKFMVYLQKENIIDESGMPKERFSAEFPKEGPSILRIQQVVRGDSAAYFCASSAAQGNIQYFGAGTRLSVL.

The rearrangement joins TRBV7-8 to TRBJ2-1, with 10 bases fitting TRBD2. J gave up 7 bases and V 4 bases, and 13 bases lay outside the gene matches. Germline V CDR1 and CDR2: SGHVS, FQNEAQ. The CDR3 covers 17 residues. The CDR3, as DNA: TGTGCCAGCAGCTGGCACCACAAGCGGGGGGGCCGGAATGAGCAGTTCTTC. This gives the protein CASSWHHKRGGRNEQFF. The variable domain in full, with the rest retrieved from reference TRBV7-8 and TRBJ2-1, is GAGVSQSPRYKVAKRGQDVALRCDPISGHVSLFWYQQALGQGPEFLTYFQNEAQLDKSGLPSDRFFAERPEGSVSTLKIQRTQQEDSAVYLCASSWHHKRGGRNEQFFGPGTRLTVL.

The CDR3 coding sequence is TGTGCCACCCGACCTCTCGGAGCTAACTATGGCTACACCTTC. The encoded protein is CATRPLGANYGYTF. The chain joins TRBV28 to TRBJ1-2; D not certain. Germline values: CDR1 MDHEN, CDR2 SYDVKM. The CDR3 is 14 amino acids. Between the trimmed V and J ends, which lost 10 bases and 0 bases, there was a span of 15 bases.

The J gene is TRBJ2-3, the V gene TRBV3-1 (or the pseudogene TRBV3-2); 7 bases align to TRBD2. J was trimmed by 4 bases and V by 6 bases; bases with no gene match: 7. Germline CDR1 reads LGHDT; CDR2 reads YNNKEL (reference sequence). The CDR3 length is 14 residues. The CDR3 loop reads CASSPSGNPDTQYF. The CDR3 nucleotides are TGTGCCAGCAGTCCCAGCGGGAACCCAGATACGCAGTATTTT.

This rearrangement joins TRBV6-5 to TRBJ2-2; TRBD1 aligns across 9 bases. This CDR3 has 13 amino acids. The junction had 5 bases not matched to a gene; V was cut back by 11 bases and J by 4 bases. CDR1 is MNHEY, CDR2 SVGAGI, per germline. DNA for the CDR3: TGTGCCGTACAGGGGGCGATCACCGGGGAGCTGTTTTTT. It codes for CAVQGAITGELFF.

This chain links TRBV7-9 with TRBJ1-1; D is unresolved. The CDR3 has 17 residues. Deletions cut 0 bases from V and 0 bases from J, with 14 bases between. Germline V lookup: CDR1 SEHNR, CDR2 FQNEAQ (reference sequence). The CDR3 here is CASSLAGAKGVNTEAFF. The CDR3 DNA follows: TGTGCCAGCAGCTTAGCAGGAGCCAAAGGTGTGAACACTGAAGCTTTCTTT.

The chain is built from TRBV24-1 and TRBJ2-3, with D perhaps TRBD2 (6 bases). The CDR3 sequence is 17 residues long. Trimming shortened V by 1 base and J by 1 base, and 14 bases separated the two germline ends. Germline V gives CDR1 KGHDR, CDR2 SFDVKD. CDR3 amino acids: CATSDFGRGLGTDTQYF. The CDR3 DNA follows: TGTGCCACCAGTGATTTCGGCCGGGGGTTAGGCACAGATACGCAGTATTTT.